Following are 29 T cell receptor beta chains from one sample sequenced in a study of cytomegalovirus exposure and HLA in healthy donors (dated by TCRdb to 2017 to 2019). Library preparation was by the immunoSEQ multiplex PCR assay. For the multiplex PCR, a mixture combining 60 forward primers for TCR Vbeta segments and 13 reverse primers for TCR Jbeta segments was used. The source is immuneACCESS, and TCRdb retained only in-frame sequences with V and J called. Part of the clones is not carried over; for the studies checked, unresolved V genes explain less than half of this, and the remainder is unexplained. Across this sample there are 150,000 to 200,000 clones, with about 76% seen only once. The ten largest clones take up roughly 2% of the sample. Input material: PBMCs. These TCRs come from a female donor in good health and CMV-seronegative.

The rearrangement uses TRBV2 and TRBJ2-7; a weak D match, TRBD1 (5 bases). Per the germline V gene, CDR1 is SNHLY and CDR2 is FYNNEI. Trimming stripped 6 bases from V and 3 bases from J, with 15 bases between. The CDR3 consists of 14 residues. In DNA, the CDR3 is TGTGCCAGCAGGAGCCGCAGGGAATTCTACGAGCAGTACTTC. It yields the protein CASRSRREFYEQYF.

CDR3 in DNA: TGTGCCAGCAGCGTGACTAGCGGGAGGGCCCTCGCGGAGACCCAGTACTTC. Its translation: CASSVTSGRALAETQYF. The genes are TRBV9 and TRBJ2-5; the match to TRBD2 covers 14 bases. V was clipped by 2 bases and J by 5 bases; unmatched bases: 8. CDR3 size: 17 residues. The germline V gene encodes CDR1 SGDLS and CDR2 YYNGEE.

This clone was counted between two and nine times. This rearrangement joins TRBV16 to TRBJ1-5, with TRBD1 identical over 9 bases. Losses at the gene ends were 3 bases for V and 5 bases for J; bases not matched to a gene: 5. The CDR3 sequence is 15 residues long. Germline CDR1 is KGHSY and CDR2 is FQNENV. The chain's CDR3 is CASSQSGTGYQPQHF. CDR3 DNA sequence: TGTGCCAGCAGCCAGTCCGGGACAGGGTATCAGCCCCAGCATTTT. Looking up the rest from reference TRBV16 and TRBJ1-5 gives the full variable domain: GEEVAQTPKHLVRGEGQKAKLYCAPIKGHSYVFWYQQVLKNEFKFLISFQNENVFDETGMPKERFSAKCLPNSPCSLEIQATKLEDSAVYFCASSQSGTGYQPQHFGDGTRLSIL.

This clone was seen a few times. V and J are TRBV5-1 and TRBJ2-7; 7 bases align to TRBD1. V lost 4 bases to trimming and J lost 9 bases; unmatched junction nucleotides: 13. The CDR3 runs 14 residues. Germline V lookup: CDR1 SGHRS, CDR2 YFSETQ. This CDR3 reads CASSEGQSPQRQYF. The CDR3 nucleotides are TGCGCCAGCAGCGAGGGACAGTCCCCCCAAAGGCAGTACTTC.

By share, this clone counts as medium-sized. The chain is built from TRBV2 and TRBJ1-1, with D tentatively TRBD1 (6 bases). The V gene's germline CDR1 is SNHLY and CDR2 FYNNEI. Trimming took 3 bases from V and 6 from J, leaving 8 bases between them. The CDR3 runs 12 residues. CDR3 protein: CASSDRGPEAFF. In DNA form, the CDR3 reads TGTGCCAGCAGTGACAGGGGCCCTGAAGCTTTCTTT.

The chain uses TRBV19 and TRBJ1-5, with D perhaps matching TRBD1 (5 bases). V was shortened by 3 bases and J by 4 bases, with 10 bases between the two germline ends. Germline V gene lookup returns CDR1 LNHDA and CDR2 SQIVND (reference sequence). This CDR3 spans 14 amino acids. In DNA, the CDR3 is TGTGCCAGTAGTATCAGCCAGGGTAATCAGCCCCAGCATTTT. Its protein product is CASSISQGNQPQHF.

The rearrangement links TRBV11-2 to TRBJ1-4, with D maybe TRBD1 (5 bases). Germline V gene sequence: CDR1 SGHAT, CDR2 FQNNGV. This CDR3 region has 15 residues. V dropped 1 base and J dropped 8 bases, with 14 bases sitting between them. The CDR3 reads CASSLGGTAGEKLFF. The CDR3 DNA follows: TGTGCCAGCAGCTTAGGGGGGACCGCGGGAGAAAAACTGTTTTTT.

The chain recombines TRBV27 with TRBJ2-5; TRBD2 matches 9 bases. This CDR3 is 16 amino acids long. The V gene's germline CDR1 is MNHEY and CDR2 SMNVEV (reference sequence). V trimming: 6 bases; J trimming: 0 bases; junction bases outside the gene matches: 8. CDR3: CASRRLAGMYQETQYF. CDR3 DNA sequence: TGTGCCAGCAGACGTCTAGCGGGGATGTACCAAGAGACCCAGTACTTC.

V and J are TRBV19 and TRBJ1-1; D possibly corresponds to TRBD1 (6 bases). Looked up from germline, CDR1 is LNHDA and CDR2 is SQIVND (reference sequence). With 3 bases removed from V and 5 bases from J, the gap between germline ends came to 13 bases. This CDR3 is built from 14 residues. DNA of the CDR3: TGTGCCAGTAGTATTCAGGGGCGGATGACTGAAGCTTTCTTT. Amino acids: CASSIQGRMTEAFF.

The table lists this clone with a count of one. The V gene is TRBV7-6, the J gene TRBJ2-7; D may be TRBD2 (5 bases). The germline V gene has CDR1 SGHVS and CDR2 FNYEAQ. V was cut by 0 bases and J by 1 base, with 10 bases left in between. This CDR3 contains 15 residues. The CDR3 sequence: CASSLAASRSYEQYF. In nucleotides, the CDR3 is TGTGCCAGCAGCTTAGCGGCTAGCCGATCCTACGAGCAGTACTTC.

This clone appeared a single time. This chain links TRBV15 with TRBJ1-2, with D possibly matching TRBD1 (6 bases). The V and J ends lost 3 bases and 2 bases respectively, with 10 bases between them. The CDR3 loop spans 14 amino acids. Germline values: CDR1 LNHNV, CDR2 YYDKDF (reference sequence). As DNA, the CDR3 is TGTGCCACCAGCAGGATTACAGGGAACTATGGCTACACCTTC. Translated: CATSRITGNYGYTF.

DNA of the CDR3: TGTGCCAGCAGCTTAGGGACTAGCGGGAGGGTCTACGAGCAGTACTTC. Protein sequence: CASSLGTSGRVYEQYF. This chain joins TRBV7-8 and TRBJ2-7; 15 nucleotides match TRBD2. J lost 3 bases, V lost 1 base, and 1 base had no gene match. Germline CDR1 is SGHVS and CDR2 is FQNEAQ. This CDR3 has 16 amino acids.

J is TRBJ1-2 and V is TRBV5-1; D possibly corresponds to TRBD1 (6 bases). In germline, CDR1 is SGHRS, CDR2 YFSETQ. The CDR3 is 13 residues long. The V and J ends lost 0 bases and 4 bases respectively, with 7 bases between them. The CDR3 DNA follows: TGCGCCAGCAGCTTGGAAGGGGGCTATGGCTACACCTTC. This gives the protein CASSLEGGYGYTF.

The DNA for the CDR3 is TGTGCCAGCAATAGGGACACCAAGAACACTGAAGCTTTCTTT. It codes for CASNRDTKNTEAFF. V gene TRBV6-6 combines with J gene TRBJ1-1; maybe TRBD1 (6 bases). The V gene's germline CDR1 is MNHNY and CDR2 SVGAGI (reference sequence). V dropped 7 bases and J dropped 1 base, with 13 bases sitting between them. The CDR3 is 14 residues long.

This clone was picked up a small number of times. The chain carries TRBV7-2 and TRBJ1-5, with D tentatively TRBD1 (5 bases). The CDR3 consists of 12 residues. Germline CDR1 and CDR2: SGHTA and FQGNSA. Trimming stripped 5 bases from V and 7 bases from J, with 9 bases between. The CDR3 DNA reads as TGTGCCAGCAGCCCAGGGCCACAGCCCCAGCATTTT. Protein product: CASSPGPQPQHF.

The chain uses TRBV7-3 and TRBJ2-5, with a tentative D call TRBD2 (5 bases). Germline values: CDR1 SGHTA, CDR2 FQGTGA. The CDR3 has 15 residues. The V end lost 1 base, the J end lost 0 bases, and 9 bases lay between the germline ends. CDR3 nucleotides: TGTGCCAGCAGCTTAAACGGGAAGAACCAAGAGACCCAGTACTTC. Protein: CASSLNGKNQETQYF.

The chain is built from TRBV5-1 and TRBJ2-7, with 8 bases matching TRBD2. From germline, CDR1 is SGHRS and CDR2 YFSETQ. V trimming: 4 bases; J trimming: 0 bases; junction bases outside the gene matches: 3. The CDR3 is 14 amino acids. The CDR3 DNA follows: TGCGCCAGCAGCCTTAGCGGGACCTCCTACGAGCAGTACTTC. This codes for CASSLSGTSYEQYF.

The chain uses TRBV5-1 and TRBJ2-4, with D perhaps TRBD1 (5 bases). Trimming stripped 1 base from V and 3 bases from J, with 26 bases between. Germline V CDR1 and CDR2: SGHRS, YFSETQ. This CDR3 has 20 residues. The CDR3 sequence is CASSLSFGAVGNLGKNIQYF. The CDR3 nucleotides read TGCGCCAGCAGCTTGTCCTTTGGGGCTGTGGGAAATCTTGGCAAAAACATTCAGTACTTC.

This clone came up a few times. The V and J genes are TRBV28 and TRBJ1-4, with D possibly TRBD1 on 5 matching bases. Deletions cut 0 bases from V and 3 bases from J, with 11 bases between. The CDR3 contains 16 residues. Per the germline V gene, CDR1 is MDHEN and CDR2 is SYDVKM. CDR3 bases: TGTGCCAGCAGTTTATGGGGCAGGACACCTAATGAAAAACTGTTTTTT. Protein sequence: CASSLWGRTPNEKLFF.

The rearrangement links TRBV5-1 to TRBJ2-2; D possibly corresponds to TRBD1 (5 bases). The CDR3 runs 14 residues. Trimming took off 0 bases at V and 4 bases at J, with 7 bases between the two ends. The germline gives CDR1 SGHRS, CDR2 YFSETQ. The CDR3 reads CASSLGRATGELFF. CDR3 DNA sequence: TGCGCCAGCAGCTTGGGCAGGGCCACCGGGGAGCTGTTTTTT.

The CDR3 bases are TGCAGCGTTGACGGGGGCTCCTACGAGCAGTACTTC. This sequence encodes CSVDGGSYEQYF. V and J are TRBV29-1 and TRBJ2-7, with a tentative D call TRBD2 (6 bases). Looked up from germline, CDR1 is SQVTM and CDR2 is ANQGSEA. The CDR3 sequence is 12 residues long. Trimming pared 3 bases from V and 0 bases from J, leaving 6 bases between.

This clone was seen more than once but under ten times. The V and J genes are TRBV9 and TRBJ1-1; a possible D gene is TRBD1 (5 bases). Germline-derived CDR1 and CDR2 are SGDLS and YYNGEE. Trimming removed 3 bases from V and 4 bases from J, with 19 bases in between. This CDR3 spans 16 amino acids. In DNA, the CDR3 is TGTGCCAGCAGCGCAAACATCGGACATATGGGCACTGAAGCTTTCTTT. It is translated as CASSANIGHMGTEAFF.

The CDR3 loop is CASSRRTGDTEAFF. The DNA of the CDR3 is TGTGCCAGCAGCCGACGGACTGGGGACACTGAAGCTTTCTTT. The chain has TRBV7-2 and TRBJ1-1, with D unclear. Trimming took 5 bases from V and 3 from J, leaving 13 bases between them. Germline V gene lookup returns CDR1 SGHTA and CDR2 FQGNSA. The CDR3 covers 14 residues.

This CDR3 is CASSGDRPNYGYTF. The CDR3, as DNA: TGTGCCAGCAGCGGGGACAGACCCAACTATGGCTACACCTTC. This chain links TRBV2 with TRBJ1-2; the match to TRBD1 covers 7 bases. CDR3 length equals 14 residues. V shed 6 bases, J shed 2 bases, and the junction held 6 bases outside the gene matches. Germline V CDR1 and CDR2: SNHLY, FYNNEI.

This clone was counted once. The V call is TRBV4-2, the J call TRBJ1-5; D may be TRBD1 (5 bases). CDR3 length: 13 residues. Germline CDR1 LGHNA, CDR2 YNFKEQ. V was shortened by 4 bases and J by 5 bases, with 9 bases between the two germline ends. CDR3 protein: CASSPWGDQPQHF. CDR3 DNA: TGTGCCAGCAGCCCCTGGGGGGATCAGCCCCAGCATTTT.

The chain employs TRBV30 and TRBJ1-1; 8 positions match TRBD1. The length of the CDR3 is 14 residues. V lost 4 bases and J lost 5; bases outside the gene matches: 9. Germline V lookup: CDR1 GTSNPN, CDR2 SVGIG (reference sequence). The CDR3 loop is CAWTLGQGWTEAFF. In DNA form, the CDR3 reads TGTGCCTGGACCCTAGGACAGGGTTGGACTGAAGCTTTCTTT.

The chain has TRBV27 and TRBJ2-3, with D perhaps TRBD2 (7 bases). This CDR3 is 17 amino acids long. Trimming stripped 6 bases from V and 4 bases from J, with 23 bases between. From germline, CDR1 is MNHEY and CDR2 SMNVEV (reference sequence). The CDR3 sequence is CASSRKWGGTSADTQYF. CDR3 nucleotides: TGTGCCAGCAGCCGCAAGTGGGGAGGGACATCGGCAGATACGCAGTATTTT.

CDR3 sequence: CAWSDTTDYYSPLHF. In nucleotides, the CDR3 is TGTGCCTGGAGTGATACAACAGATTATTATTCACCCCTCCACTTT. The rearrangement joins TRBV30 to TRBJ1-6; no firm D call. The V and J ends lost 1 base and 8 bases respectively, with 15 bases between them. Per the germline V gene, CDR1 is GTSNPN and CDR2 is SVGIG (reference sequence). The CDR3 contains 15 residues.

This clone came up once. The chain combines TRBV6-5 with TRBJ1-5; 8 bases match TRBD1. Per germline, CDR1 MNHEY and CDR2 SVGAGI. This CDR3 spans 14 amino acids. The junction had 6 bases not matched to a gene; V was cut back by 6 bases and J by 5 bases. The CDR3 DNA reads TGTGCCAGCAGAGGACAGGGCGGCGATCAGCCCCAGCATTTT. It encodes CASRGQGGDQPQHF.